These 10 T cell receptor beta chains came from one sample sequenced in a study of control samples from healthy donors and cancer patients. Data came from immunoSEQ multiplex PCR; TCRdb stores just in-frame clones and leaves some out. The sample contains 78,000 or so clones, 70% to 90% of which appear only once. Sequenced sample: blood. These receptors were obtained from a woman aged 45 to 65 in good health.

The V gene is TRBV7-9, the J gene TRBJ1-4; tentatively, D is TRBD1 (5 bases). This CDR3 contains 12 residues. Trimming stripped 4 bases from V and 8 bases from J, with 8 bases between. CDR1 is SEHNR and CDR2 is FQNEAQ in the germline V gene (reference sequence). The CDR3: CASSSGREKLFF. The DNA for the CDR3 is TGTGCCAGCAGCTCAGGGAGGGAAAAACTGTTTTTT.

In its sample, this clone was seen once. The rearrangement joins TRBV30 to TRBJ1-2; the D gene is possibly TRBD1 (5 bases). CDR1 GTSNPN and CDR2 SVGIG come from the germline V gene (reference sequence). Trimming shortened V by 0 bases and J by 5 bases, and 22 bases separated the two germline ends. This CDR3 comprises 17 residues. CDR3 bases: TGTGCCTGGAGTGTACTACGGGACCGAGATAGCCTGTATGGCTACACCTTC. Its translation: CAWSVLRDRDSLYGYTF.

The chain combines TRBV7-8 with TRBJ2-1; D remains unclear. V was trimmed by 5 bases and J by 8 bases, leaving 10 bases between them. Germline V gene lookup returns CDR1 SGHVS and CDR2 FQNEAQ. The CDR3 consists of 12 residues. CDR3 nucleotides: TGTGCCAGCAGCCCAACATTTTATGAGCAGTTCTTC. Translated: CASSPTFYEQFF.

This chain connects TRBV6-5 to TRBJ2-3, with D possibly matching TRBD1 (6 bases). Trimming took off 7 bases at V and 4 bases at J, with 15 bases between the two ends. Germline values: CDR1 MNHEY, CDR2 SVGAGI. This CDR3 spans 14 amino acids. CDR3 bases: TGTGCCAGCACCCACCCGGACAGCGCAGATACGCAGTATTTT. This codes for CASTHPDSADTQYF.

The gene calls are TRBV6-1 and TRBJ1-1; D perhaps matches TRBD1 (5 bases). CDR3 length: 14 residues. The germline V and J ends were trimmed by 2 bases and 11 bases, with 18 bases remaining between them. Germline V gives CDR1 MNHNS, CDR2 SASEGT. CDR3 bases: TGTGCCAGCAGTGAAACGTACGACAGCTACTTCGCTTTCTTT. It encodes CASSETYDSYFAFF.

J is TRBJ1-3 and V is TRBV4-1; D remains ambiguous. This CDR3 comprises 16 residues. Trimming stripped 0 bases from V and 0 bases from J, with 9 bases between. Germline V lookup: CDR1 MGHRA, CDR2 YSYEKL. CDR3 sequence reads: CASSQDRAGSGNTIYF. In nucleotides, the CDR3 is TGCGCCAGCAGCCAAGATAGGGCGGGCTCTGGAAACACCATATATTTT.

The chain has TRBV5-1 and TRBJ2-2; a possible D gene is TRBD2 (5 bases). The CDR3 totals 13 residues. The germline V gene encodes CDR1 SGHRS and CDR2 YFSETQ. Trimming cost V 4 bases and J 4 bases, with 8 bases left between them. CDR3 in amino acids: CASSPDSTGELFF. In DNA, the CDR3 is TGCGCCAGCAGCCCGGACTCCACCGGGGAGCTGTTTTTT.

This chain connects TRBV7-2 to TRBJ2-1; D possibly uses TRBD1 or TRBD2 (6 bases each). The CDR3 consists of 14 residues. Germline-derived CDR1 and CDR2 are SGHTA and FQGNSA. V was cut by 2 bases and J by 8 bases, with 13 bases left in between. CDR3 bases: TGTGCCAGCAGCTTATTGGGGGGCGGATATGAGCAGTTCTTC. Its translation: CASSLLGGGYEQFF.

The chain combines TRBV11-2 with TRBJ1-4, with 7 positions matching TRBD1. There are 14 residues in the CDR3. Germline V gene sequence: CDR1 SGHAT, CDR2 FQNNGV. Trimming took 6 bases from V and 8 from J; bases not matched to a gene: 9. CDR3 nucleotides: TGTGCCAGCAGACGGACAGGAAGGTGGGAAAAACTGTTTTTT. Protein sequence: CASRRTGRWEKLFF.

The rearrangement uses TRBV24-1 and TRBJ2-1; D may be TRBD1 (6 bases). This CDR3 spans 13 amino acids. Trimming left V 9 bases short and J 5 bases short, with 13 bases between. Germline CDR1 is KGHDR and CDR2 is SFDVKD. The CDR3 protein is CATLTGEDNEQFF. The CDR3 DNA reads as TGTGCCACCCTGACAGGAGAGGACAATGAGCAGTTCTTC.